Below are 26 T cell receptor beta chains sequenced from a single sample in a study of metastatic and nonmetastatic thyroid tumors. Before thyroid surgery, none of the patients had received any treatment. TCRdb re-clonotyped the PCR reads via MiXCR. Here the sample spans approximately 7,900 clones, about 26% being singletons. Sequencing used adjacent normal tissue. The source of these receptors is a female donor with papillary thyroid cancer or a benign thyroid nodule (not recorded which). Some clones in this sample may be carry-over from other donors' samples.

The chain employs TRBV12-3 or TRBV12-4 and TRBJ2-7; 12 bases line up with TRBD2. J gave up 3 bases and V 6 bases, and 12 bases lay outside the gene matches. The CDR3 runs to 17 residues. The CDR3 coding sequence is TGTGCCAGCAGGGCTGGGACTAGCGGGCGATCTTACTACGAGCAGTACTTC. Its protein is CASRAGTSGRSYYEQYF.

The rearrangement joins TRBV6-2 or TRBV6-3 to TRBJ1-2; D ambiguous. The CDR3 length is 12 residues. Trimming shortened V by 4 bases and J by 2 bases, and 5 bases separated the two germline ends. Germline assignment: CDR1 MNHEY and CDR2 SVGEGT. DNA of the CDR3: TGTGCCAGCAGTTTGGCCAACTATGGCTACACCTTC. Its protein is CASSLANYGYTF.

The V and J genes are TRBV25-1 and TRBJ2-5, with D possibly TRBD2 on 6 matching bases. Germline V lookup: CDR1 MGHDK, CDR2 SYGVNS. The ends were cut back, 7 bases at V and 2 bases at J, with 17 bases in the middle. There are 15 residues in the CDR3. The CDR3 spells CASTPTGGLQETQYF. As DNA, the CDR3 is TGTGCCAGCACTCCCACTGGGGGACTTCAAGAGACCCAGTACTTC.

This clone was seen a few times. The J gene is TRBJ2-3, the V gene TRBV28; no firm D call. V was clipped by 1 base and J by 1 base, with 21 bases between them. Germline CDR1 reads MDHEN; CDR2 reads SYDVKM. The CDR3 runs to 19 residues. The CDR3 nucleotides are TGTGCCAGCAGTTTATCCCTTAGCAGGCTTTTGGCGGGCACAGATACGCAGTATTTT. Its translation: CASSLSLSRLLAGTDTQYF. The whole variable domain, remainder taken from reference TRBV28 and TRBJ2-3, is DVKVTQSSRYLVKRTGEKVFLECVQDMDHENMFWYRQDPGLGLRLIYFSYDVKMKEKGDIPEGYSVSREKKERFSLILESASTNQTSMYLCASSLSLSRLLAGTDTQYFGPGTRLTVL.

The rearrangement uses TRBV24-1 and TRBJ2-1; TRBD1 agrees at 9 bases. J was trimmed by 3 bases and V by 3 bases; bases with no gene match: 8. From germline, CDR1 is KGHDR and CDR2 SFDVKD. This CDR3 contains 17 residues. The CDR3 coding sequence is TGTGCCACCAGTGATACCGCCGGGACAGGGCTCTACAATGAGCAGTTCTTC. This encodes CATSDTAGTGLYNEQFF.

This clone came up a few times. V is TRBV6-1 and J is TRBJ1-2; D ambiguous. The V gene lost 6 bases and the J gene lost 4 bases, with 12 bases spanning the gap. The CDR3 covers 13 residues. From germline, CDR1 is MNHNS and CDR2 SASEGT. CDR3 nucleotides: TGTGCCAGCAGCCGGGCTTTACTCTATGGCTACACCTTC. Its translation is CASSRALLYGYTF.

This clone is judged medium-sized. The V gene is TRBV27, the J gene TRBJ2-1; D possibly corresponds to TRBD2 (7 bases). Germline lookup yields CDR1 MNHEY and CDR2 SMNVEV (reference sequence). The CDR3 has 15 amino acids. The CDR3 protein is CASVTRGPSYNEQFF. The CDR3 bases are TGTGCGTCTGTTACGCGGGGGCCCTCCTACAATGAGCAGTTCTTC.

This chain connects TRBV6-2 or TRBV6-3 to TRBJ2-7, with TRBD2 as a possible D gene (5 bases). The CDR3 is 16 residues long. Trimming left V 6 bases short and J 5 bases short, with 23 bases between. Germline CDR1 MNHEY, CDR2 SVGEGT. The CDR3 here is CASSSVRTGKLNEQYF. CDR3 DNA sequence: TGTGCCAGCAGCAGCGTCCGCACGGGAAAGTTAAACGAGCAGTACTTC.

By sample fraction, this clone is medium-sized. The chain uses TRBV12-3 or TRBV12-4 and TRBJ1-2, with no clear D. This CDR3 comprises 13 residues. V lost 10 bases and J lost 1, with 13 bases in between. The CDR3, as DNA: TGTGCCACCACCCGATTGCATAACTATGGCTACACCTTC. Protein sequence: CATTRLHNYGYTF.

J is TRBJ2-7 and V is TRBV28, with D perhaps TRBD1 or TRBD2 (5 bases each). This CDR3 is 12 amino acids long. Germline V CDR1 and CDR2: MDHEN, SYDVKM. The V and J ends lost 6 bases and 3 bases respectively, with 9 bases between them. CDR3 sequence (DNA): TGTGCCAGCAGCCGGGGCCACTACGAGCAGTACTTC. It encodes CASSRGHYEQYF. The full variable domain, completed using reference TRBV28 and TRBJ2-7, is DVKVTQSSRYLVKRTGEKVFLECVQDMDHENMFWYRQDPGLGLRLIYFSYDVKMKEKGDIPEGYSVSREKKERFSLILESASTNQTSMYLCASSRGHYEQYFGPGTRLTVT.

The chain carries TRBV6-1 and TRBJ2-7, with D unresolved. Germline V lookup: CDR1 MNHNS, CDR2 SASEGT. The CDR3 is 15 amino acids. V dropped 7 bases and J dropped 5 bases, with 21 bases sitting between them. Here the CDR3 DNA reads TGTGCCAGCACCACATCCGGAGAAGGAGTTCACGAGCAGTACTTC. It codes for CASTTSGEGVHEQYF.

This clone is termed medium-sized. The chain recombines TRBV12-3 or TRBV12-4 with TRBJ2-1; D may match TRBD1 or TRBD2 (5 bases each). The ends were cut back, 7 bases at V and 8 bases at J, with 15 bases in the middle. The length of the CDR3 is 13 residues. CDR3 sequence (DNA): TGTGCCAGCACCCTTGGGGGTCGAGATGAGCAGTTCTTC. Residues: CASTLGGRDEQFF.

This clone was recorded a few times. This chain uses TRBV20-1 with TRBJ2-5; 7 bases align to TRBD1. CDR1 DFQATT and CDR2 SNEGSKA come from the germline V gene (reference sequence). V gave up 0 bases and J gave up 4 bases; unmatched junction bases: 8. The CDR3 has 15 amino acids. In nucleotides, the CDR3 is TGCAGTGCTAGAGATTCGACAGGGTTGGGAGAGACCCAGTACTTC. Translated, it gives CSARDSTGLGETQYF.

This clone is categorized as medium-sized (0.01 to 0.1%). CDR3 coding DNA: TGTGCCAGCAGTTTATCGGTGCAGGGCTATGGCTACACCTTC. This gives the protein CASSLSVQGYGYTF. V gene TRBV27 combines with J gene TRBJ1-2; TRBD1 is a possible D gene (5 bases). The CDR3 consists of 14 residues. Trimming took 0 bases from V and 4 from J, leaving 9 bases between them. The germline CDR1 and CDR2 sequences are MNHEY and SMNVEV (reference sequence).

This clone was detected ten times or more. The CDR3 bases are TGTGCCAGCAGCACCCGGACTAGCGGGGGGACCGGTGTAAACATTCAGTACTTC. Translation gives CASSTRTSGGTGVNIQYF. This chain uses TRBV11-2 with TRBJ2-4, with 14 nucleotides matching TRBD2. This CDR3 contains 18 residues. The germline V gene has CDR1 SGHAT and CDR2 FQNNGV. The J segment lost 6 bases and the V segment lost 5 bases, leaving 12 bases of the junction unmatched.

This clone was counted only a few times. The chain is built from TRBV5-4 and TRBJ1-5; D not resolved. CDR1 SGHNT and CDR2 YYREEE come from the germline V gene (reference sequence). The CDR3 is 13 residues long. Trimming left V 1 base short and J 5 bases short, with 7 bases between. CDR3 sequence reads: CASSLKPDQPQHF. The DNA for the CDR3 is TGTGCCAGCAGCTTGAAGCCAGATCAGCCCCAGCATTTT.

Of note for this clone: This sample includes further DNA sequences coding for the same CDR3. The chain couples TRBV28 to TRBJ2-5; TRBD1 agrees at 9 bases. Germline V CDR1 and CDR2: MDHEN, SYDVKM. This CDR3 has 17 residues. J gave up 5 bases and V 1 base, and 11 bases lay outside the gene matches. The CDR3 region has the DNA TGTGCCAGCAGTTTATACCCGGACAGGGGCAGGGTGGAGACCCAGTACTTC. Its protein is CASSLYPDRGRVETQYF.

In this sample, this clone turned up a few times. The CDR3 DNA reads as TGTGCCAGCAGTTTAAATGGTGGGAAAACACCCTACACCTTC. It specifies CASSLNGGKTPYTF. This chain connects TRBV27 to TRBJ1-2; no clear D gene. Deletions cut 2 bases from V and 10 bases from J, with 17 bases between. Germline CDR1 is MNHEY and CDR2 is SMNVEV (reference sequence). This CDR3 is 14 amino acids long.

This clone came up a few times. The chain recombines TRBV20-1 with TRBJ2-7, with D possibly matching TRBD2 (7 bases). The CDR3 extends over 18 amino acids. V gave up 1 base and J gave up 0 bases, with 22 bases separating them. Germline CDR1 and CDR2: DFQATT and SNEGSKA (reference sequence). CDR3 region: CSARGTEGGGGFSYEQYF. In DNA, the CDR3 is TGCAGTGCTAGAGGGACAGAGGGTGGCGGGGGTTTCTCCTACGAGCAGTACTTC.

By sample share, this clone is medium-sized. This chain joins TRBV6-1 and TRBJ2-4; D unclear. There are 14 residues in the CDR3. V was clipped by 7 bases and J by 2 bases, with 12 bases between them. Germline values: CDR1 MNHNS, CDR2 SASEGT. The CDR3 DNA sequence: TGTGCCAGCAAGTTACACCCGTCCAAAAACATTCAGTACTTC. Translating gives CASKLHPSKNIQYF.

This clone qualifies as large. V usage is TRBV11-1 and J usage is TRBJ2-1; D remains ambiguous. V lost 3 bases, J lost 8 bases, and 14 bases lay in between. From germline, CDR1 is SGHAT and CDR2 FQDESV (reference sequence). The CDR3 totals 14 residues. CDR3 in DNA: TGTGCCAGCAGCTTTACACGGTTGGTCCATGAGCAGTTCTTC. Protein product: CASSFTRLVHEQFF.

The rearrangement joins TRBV9 to TRBJ1-3; D is ambiguous. Deletions cut 0 bases from V and 0 bases from J, with 10 bases between. This CDR3 is built from 16 residues. Germline V gives CDR1 SGDLS, CDR2 YYNGEE. This CDR3 is CASSVGGSSSGNTIYF. The DNA for the CDR3 is TGTGCCAGCAGCGTAGGAGGCAGTAGCTCTGGAAACACCATATATTTT.

This clone has a count of ten or more. The V gene is TRBV20-1, the J gene TRBJ2-3, with a possible D match to TRBD2 (5 bases). The V and J ends lost 0 bases and 2 bases respectively, with 12 bases between them. Germline CDR1 is DFQATT and CDR2 is SNEGSKA (reference sequence). This CDR3 region has 15 residues. The CDR3 DNA sequence: TGCAGTGCTAGAGATAGGCAGGACTTCACAGATACGCAGTATTTT. Translated, it gives CSARDRQDFTDTQYF.

The CDR3 sequence is CAWSVQRNSPLHF. The CDR3 DNA is TGTGCCTGGAGTGTACAACGGAATTCACCCCTCCACTTT. The rearrangement uses TRBV30 and TRBJ1-6; D gene uncertain. This CDR3 has 13 amino acids. With 0 bases removed from V and 7 bases from J, the gap between germline ends came to 7 bases. CDR1 is GTSNPN, CDR2 SVGIG, per germline (reference sequence).

V is TRBV7-3 and J is TRBJ1-1, with D tentatively TRBD1 (6 bases). The CDR3 contains 13 residues. V gave up 5 bases and J gave up 4 bases, with 11 bases separating them. Germline V gives CDR1 SGHTA, CDR2 FQGTGA. CDR3 DNA: TGTGCCAGCAGCCTCGACAGGTCCACTGAAGCTTTCTTT. It encodes CASSLDRSTEAFF.

The chain is built from TRBV5-1 and TRBJ2-3, with TRBD2 identical over 8 bases. Germline CDR1 and CDR2: SGHRS and YFSETQ. The CDR3 has 16 residues. The V and J ends lost 5 bases and 1 base, in that order; junction bases with no gene match: 9. This chain's CDR3 is CASRREGGRGTDTQYF. The CDR3 coding sequence is TGCGCCAGCAGACGGGAGGGGGGGAGAGGCACAGATACGCAGTATTTT.